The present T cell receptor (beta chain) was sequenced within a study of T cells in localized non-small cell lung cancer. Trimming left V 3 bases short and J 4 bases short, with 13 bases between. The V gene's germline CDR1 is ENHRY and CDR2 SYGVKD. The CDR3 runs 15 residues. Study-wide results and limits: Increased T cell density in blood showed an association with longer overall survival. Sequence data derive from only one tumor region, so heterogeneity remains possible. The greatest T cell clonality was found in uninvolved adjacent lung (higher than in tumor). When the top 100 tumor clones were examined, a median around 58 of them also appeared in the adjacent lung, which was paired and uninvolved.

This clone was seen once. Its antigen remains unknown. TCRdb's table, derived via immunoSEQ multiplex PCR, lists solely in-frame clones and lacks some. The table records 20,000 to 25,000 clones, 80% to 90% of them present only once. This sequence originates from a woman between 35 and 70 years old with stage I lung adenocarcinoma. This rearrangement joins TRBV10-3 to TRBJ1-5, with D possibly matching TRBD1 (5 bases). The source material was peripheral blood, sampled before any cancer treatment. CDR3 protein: CAISDGGGENQPQHF. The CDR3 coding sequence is TGTGCCATCAGTGACGGTGGAGGGGAAAATCAGCCCCAGCATTTT.